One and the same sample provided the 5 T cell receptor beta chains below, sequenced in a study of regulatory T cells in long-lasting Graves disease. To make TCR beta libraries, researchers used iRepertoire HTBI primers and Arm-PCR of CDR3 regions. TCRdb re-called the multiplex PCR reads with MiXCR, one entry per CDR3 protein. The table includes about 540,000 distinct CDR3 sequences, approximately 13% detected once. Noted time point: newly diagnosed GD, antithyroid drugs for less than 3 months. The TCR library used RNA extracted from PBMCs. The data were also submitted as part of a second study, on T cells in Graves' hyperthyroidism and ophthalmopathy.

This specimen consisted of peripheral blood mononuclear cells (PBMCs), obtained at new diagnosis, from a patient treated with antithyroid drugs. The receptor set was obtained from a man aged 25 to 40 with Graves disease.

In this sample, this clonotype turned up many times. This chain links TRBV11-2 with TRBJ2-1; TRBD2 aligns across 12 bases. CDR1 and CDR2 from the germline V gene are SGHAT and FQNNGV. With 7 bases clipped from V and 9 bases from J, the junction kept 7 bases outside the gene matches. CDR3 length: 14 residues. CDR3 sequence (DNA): TGTGCCAGCACCCGACTAGCGGGAGTGGGTGAGCAGTTCTTC. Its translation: CASTRLAGVGEQFF.

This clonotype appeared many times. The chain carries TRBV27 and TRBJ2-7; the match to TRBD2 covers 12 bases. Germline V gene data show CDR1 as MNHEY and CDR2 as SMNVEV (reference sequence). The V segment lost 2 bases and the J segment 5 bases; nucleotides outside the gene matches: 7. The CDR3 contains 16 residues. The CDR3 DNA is TGTGCCAGCAGTTTACGGGGTACTAGCGGGAGGAACGAGCAGTACTTC. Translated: CASSLRGTSGRNEQYF.

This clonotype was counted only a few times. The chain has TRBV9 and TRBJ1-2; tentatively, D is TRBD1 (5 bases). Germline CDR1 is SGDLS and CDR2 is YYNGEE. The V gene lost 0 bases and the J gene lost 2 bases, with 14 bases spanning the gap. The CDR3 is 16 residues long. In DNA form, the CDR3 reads TGTGCCAGCAGCGTAGGTCCCCAGGGAACCAACTATGGCTACACCTTC. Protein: CASSVGPQGTNYGYTF.

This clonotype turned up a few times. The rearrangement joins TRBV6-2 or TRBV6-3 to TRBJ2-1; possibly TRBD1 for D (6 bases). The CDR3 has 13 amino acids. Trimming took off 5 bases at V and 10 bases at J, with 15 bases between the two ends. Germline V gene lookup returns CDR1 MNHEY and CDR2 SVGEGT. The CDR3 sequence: CASSTLPGHEQFF. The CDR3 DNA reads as TGTGCCAGCAGTACTTTACCGGGACACGAGCAGTTCTTC.

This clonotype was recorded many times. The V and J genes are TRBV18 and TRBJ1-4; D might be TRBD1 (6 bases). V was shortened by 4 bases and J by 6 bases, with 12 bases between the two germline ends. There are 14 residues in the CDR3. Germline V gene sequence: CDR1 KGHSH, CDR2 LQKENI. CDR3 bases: TGTGCCAGCTCACTGAGTGGGGGCGATGAAAAACTGTTTTTT. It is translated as CASSLSGGDEKLFF.